Below, 10 T cell receptor beta chains from the same sample are listed, as sequenced in a study of T-cell reconstitution after alpha-beta-depleted transplantation in children. The TCRbeta library incorporated unique molecular identifiers. TCRdb re-derived calls from the PCR reads in MiXCR, one entry per CDR3 protein. The sample consists of some 840,000 distinct CDR3 sequences, roughly 16% of them appearing once. Sequencing used PBMCs, mostly from graft donor cells, obtained 360 days after TCRalphabeta/CD19-depleted stem cell transplant. These receptor sequences come from a male patient between 5 and 17 years old who had a stem cell transplant for acute lymphoblastic leukemia, so the T cells may come from the graft donor.

The genes are TRBV20-1 and TRBJ2-1; TRBD2 matches 11 bases. Germline lookup yields CDR1 DFQATT and CDR2 SNEGSKA (reference sequence). Trimming at V came to 5 bases and at J to 0 bases, leaving 3 bases not matched to a gene. The CDR3 extends over 15 amino acids. The CDR3 DNA follows: TGCAGTGCTCGGACTAGCGGGCCCTCCTACAATGAGCAGTTCTTC. The encoded protein is CSARTSGPSYNEQFF.

This clonotype came up a few times. This chain joins TRBV6-4 and TRBJ2-1; D not resolved. CDR1 is MRHNA, CDR2 SNTAGT, per germline. V lost 9 bases, J lost 0 bases, and 12 bases lay in between. The CDR3 is made up of 14 amino acids. In nucleotides, the CDR3 is TGTGCCAGTAACGACCAGAGCTCCTACAATGAGCAGTTCTTC. Translating it yields CASNDQSSYNEQFF.

The chain employs TRBV7-9 and TRBJ2-7; 7 nucleotides agree with TRBD1. The CDR3 is 14 residues long. V was clipped by 8 bases and J by 5 bases; unmatched bases: 12. Germline CDR1 and CDR2: SEHNR and FQNEAQ (reference sequence). The DNA for the CDR3 is TGTGCCAGCCTACGTACAGGGGCCACAAACGAGCAGTACTTC. Translating gives CASLRTGATNEQYF. Full variable domain (missing parts from reference TRBV7-9 and TRBJ2-7): DTGVSQNPRHKITKRGQNVTFRCDPISEHNRLYWYRQTLGQGPEFLTYFQNEAQLEKSRLLSDRFSAERPKGSFSTLEIQRTEQGDSAMYLCASLRTGATNEQYFGPGTRLTVT.

The genes are TRBV20-1 and TRBJ1-4; D possibly corresponds to TRBD1 (5 bases). V was shortened by 3 bases and J by 2 bases, with 13 bases between the two germline ends. The length of the CDR3 is 15 residues. CDR1 and CDR2 (germline): DFQATT, SNEGSKA (reference sequence). The DNA of the CDR3 is TGCAGTGCTAGTACTCGGGGGGTCACTAATGAAAAACTGTTTTTT. Its translation: CSASTRGVTNEKLFF.

The V call is TRBV20-1, the J call TRBJ2-3; TRBD2 matches 9 bases. V shed 3 bases, J shed 1 base, and the junction held 5 bases outside the gene matches. The CDR3 sequence is 15 residues long. The germline V gene encodes CDR1 DFQATT and CDR2 SNEGSKA (reference sequence). CDR3 sequence: CSASKSGRRTDTQYF. The CDR3 DNA reads as TGCAGTGCTAGTAAGAGCGGGAGGCGCACAGATACGCAGTATTTT.

The sample holds a few counts of this clonotype. This sequence joins TRBV10-3 and TRBJ1-5; D remains ambiguous. V lost 7 bases to trimming and J lost 3 bases, with 13 bases between them. There are 14 residues in the CDR3. Germline V CDR1 and CDR2: ENHRY, SYGVKD. CDR3 amino acids: CAITPEPLNQPQHF. DNA of the CDR3: TGTGCCATCACTCCCGAACCACTCAATCAGCCCCAGCATTTT.

A few counts support this clonotype. The rearrangement joins TRBV7-9 to TRBJ2-3; D is ambiguous. V was shortened by 1 base and J by 11 bases, with 10 bases between the two germline ends. CDR3 length: 12 amino acids. Looked up from germline, CDR1 is SEHNR and CDR2 is FQNEAQ (reference sequence). The chain's CDR3 is CASSLDPSGQYF. For the CDR3, the DNA is TGTGCCAGCAGCTTAGATCCTTCAGGGCAGTATTTT. The full variable domain, completed using reference TRBV7-9 and TRBJ2-3, is DTGVSQNPRHKITKRGQNVTFRCDPISEHNRLYWYRQTLGQGPEFLTYFQNEAQLEKSRLLSDRFSAERPKGSFSTLEIQRTEQGDSAMYLCASSLDPSGQYFGPGTRLTVL.

A few counts support this clonotype. V gene TRBV29-1 combines with J gene TRBJ2-7; 11 nucleotides align to TRBD2. The CDR3 is made up of 13 amino acids. V shed 6 bases, J shed 7 bases, and the junction held 8 bases outside the gene matches. CDR1 SQVTM and CDR2 ANQGSEA come from the germline V gene. CDR3 DNA sequence: TGCAGCGTGTTACTAGCGGGAGAAGGGGAGCAGTACTTC. Amino acid sequence: CSVLLAGEGEQYF.

The rearrangement uses TRBV5-1 and TRBJ2-2, with 9 bases fitting TRBD1. V lost 4 bases and J lost 2; bases outside the gene matches: 21. The CDR3 sequence is 21 residues long. Per the germline V gene, CDR1 is SGHRS and CDR2 is YFSETQ. The CDR3 DNA is TGCGCCAGCAGCCCCCGGGACAGGGCTAATCTGTGGGACCAAAACACCGGGGAGCTGTTTTTT. Residues: CASSPRDRANLWDQNTGELFF.

This rearrangement joins TRBV7-8 to TRBJ2-7, with a tentative D call TRBD1 (6 bases). This CDR3 contains 13 residues. Trimming shortened V by 11 bases and J by 6 bases, and 20 bases separated the two germline ends. Germline V lookup: CDR1 SGHVS, CDR2 FQNEAQ. The DNA of the CDR3 is TGTGCCTGTACGGACAGTCAGAGAGGCGAGCAGTACTTC. Encoded protein: CACTDSQRGEQYF.